This T cell receptor beta chain was found in a study of siplizumab effects on memory and regulatory T cells. Comment on this clone: Its target is not known.

The CDR3 has 13 amino acids. V was clipped by 4 bases and J by 7 bases, with 12 bases between them. Germline V gene lookup returns CDR1 SGHDT and CDR2 YYEEEE. Study-wide findings and caveats: In the presence of siplizumab, alloreactive sequences traceable to unstimulated CD4+ memory cells were significantly reduced. Apparently more diverse than memory cells, naive T cells also seemed major alloresponse contributors.

Profiled with immunoSEQ multiplex PCR; TCRdb holds only in-frame clones, not every one. The table includes 80,000 to 130,000 clones, around 94% detected once. Sequencing was performed on Tregs sorted from blood. This rearrangement joins TRBV5-6 to TRBJ1-5; D possibly corresponds to TRBD1 (5 bases). The receptor's source is a human donor in good health. The CDR3 region has the DNA TGTGCCAGCAGCAATCAGGGCGCCCAGCCCCAGCATTTT. Its translation is CASSNQGAQPQHF. The whole variable domain, remainder taken from reference TRBV5-6 and TRBJ1-5, is DAGVTQSPTHLIKTRGQQVTLRCSPKSGHDTVSWYQQALGQGPQFIFQYYEEEERQRGNFPDRFSGHQFPNYSSELNVNALLLGDSALYLCASSNQGAQPQHFGDGTRLSIL.